The T cell receptor beta chain under discussion was sequenced for a study of response to subunit inactivated influenza vaccine. General observations from the study: There was a suggestion from the authors that each seasonal influenza vaccination recruits few new T cells.

This clonotype was found a few times. The antigen remains undetermined. The CDR3 is 16 amino acids. The germline V gene has CDR1 LGHDT and CDR2 YNNKEL (reference sequence). Trimming stripped 4 bases from V and 8 bases from J, with 18 bases between. TCRdb independently ran MiXCR on the RT-PCR reads; one entry per CDR3 protein. The table includes 710,000 or so distinct CDR3 sequences, 15% to 17% detected once. The TCR sequence derives from a man aged 50-60 years who received an inactivated influenza vaccine. The sample here was PBMCs from blood, taken 11 to 12 days after vaccination. V gene TRBV3-1 combines with J gene TRBJ1-6; tentative D call: TRBD1 (5 bases). CDR3 bases: TGTGCCAGCAGCCTCCGAAGGGCTATGGGGGATTCACCCCTCCACTTT. This encodes CASSLRRAMGDSPLHF.